Below are 7 T cell receptor beta chains sequenced from a single sample in a study of blood T cells in healthy people across ages. Then a second PCR, running about 6 to 12 cycles, was carried out with a sample-barcoded 5' primer and a J-beta primer mix. TCRdb used MiXCR to reprocess the 5' RACE reads, holding one entry per CDR3 protein. The sample lists about 1.8 million distinct CDR3 sequences; 40% to 55% were seen once. Sequencing was done on a sample of blood. These receptors all stem from a woman aged 40 to 50 in good health.

A word on this clonotype: A much bigger clone sits one base away, suggesting this may be a read error. The gene calls are TRBV29-1 and TRBJ2-6; the D gene is possibly TRBD1 (5 bases). The germline CDR1 and CDR2 sequences are SQVTM and ANQGSEA. The V gene lost 0 bases and the J gene lost 4 bases, with 13 bases spanning the gap. The CDR3 is 16 amino acids. DNA for the CDR3: TGCAGCGTTGAAGAACTCTGGGGCTCAGGGGCCAACGTCCTGACTTTC. It translates to CSVEELWGSGANVLTF.

The rearrangement joins TRBV28 to TRBJ2-1; D might be TRBD2 (6 bases). Germline CDR1 MDHEN, CDR2 SYDVKM. CDR3 length: 16 amino acids. V dropped 6 bases and J dropped 9 bases, with 24 bases sitting between them. The CDR3 DNA sequence: TGTGCCAGCAGCTCCTCCGGGACTGGCCGAATGAGTGAGCAGTTCTTC. As protein: CASSSSGTGRMSEQFF.

This clonotype was picked up a small number of times. The rearrangement links TRBV6-1 to TRBJ1-6; D is undetermined. This CDR3 spans 20 amino acids. The ends were cut back, 6 bases at V and 0 bases at J, with 24 bases in the middle. Germline V lookup: CDR1 MNHNS, CDR2 SASEGT. The CDR3 region is CASRTCLLCSSSSYNSPLHF. As DNA, the CDR3 is TGTGCCAGCAGGACCTGTCTGTTGTGCTCTTCTAGCTCCTATAATTCACCCCTCCACTTT.

The chain links TRBV7-2 to TRBJ2-5, with 9 nucleotides matching TRBD2. The assigned J gene may be wrong: the sequence end matches TRBJ2-1 better. The CDR3 is 16 residues long. Looked up from germline, CDR1 is SGHTA and CDR2 is FQGNSA. DNA for the CDR3: TGTGCCAGCAGCTTAGAGGCGGGGGGGAACCAAGAGACCCAGTTCTTC. Translated, it gives CASSLEAGGNQETQFF.

This chain's CDR3 is CASSQDLSARGYTF. Written as DNA, the CDR3 is TGTGCCAGCAGCCAAGATTTGTCGGCCAGGGGCTACACCTTC. The chain links TRBV3-1 to TRBJ1-2; D call uncertain. V lost 0 bases and J 8 bases, leaving 13 bases between the germline ends. The CDR3 has 14 amino acids. Germline values: CDR1 LGHDT, CDR2 YNNKEL (reference sequence).

The chain is built from TRBV7-2 and TRBJ2-1; TRBD2 agrees at 10 bases. From germline, CDR1 is SGHTA and CDR2 FQGNSA. The trim removed 5 bases at V and 3 bases at J, leaving 7 bases unmatched. This CDR3 contains 16 residues. The CDR3 is CASSPAQRGGYNEQFF. The CDR3 nucleotides read TGTGCCAGCAGCCCCGCCCAGCGGGGGGGCTACAATGAGCAGTTCTTC.

This clonotype has just a few counts. The rearrangement uses TRBV20-1 and TRBJ2-3; 11 bases line up with TRBD2. V shed 3 bases, J shed 2 bases, and the junction held 10 bases outside the gene matches. Germline CDR1 DFQATT, CDR2 SNEGSKA (reference sequence). This CDR3 comprises 17 residues. The DNA of the CDR3 is TGCAGTGCTAGTAAGGGGCTAGCGGGGGGTTACACAGATACGCAGTATTTT. It encodes CSASKGLAGGYTDTQYF.